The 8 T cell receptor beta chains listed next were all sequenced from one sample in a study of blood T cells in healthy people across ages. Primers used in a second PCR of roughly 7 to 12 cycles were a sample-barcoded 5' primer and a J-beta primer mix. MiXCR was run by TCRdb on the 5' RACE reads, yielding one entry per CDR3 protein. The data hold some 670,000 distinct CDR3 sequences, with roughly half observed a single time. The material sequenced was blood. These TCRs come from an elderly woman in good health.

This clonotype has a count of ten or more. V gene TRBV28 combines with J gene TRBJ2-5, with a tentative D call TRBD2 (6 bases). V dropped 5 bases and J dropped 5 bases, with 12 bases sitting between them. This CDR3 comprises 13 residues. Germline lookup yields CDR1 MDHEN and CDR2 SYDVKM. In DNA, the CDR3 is TGTGCCAGCAGTCCAGCGGGTGAGGAGACCCAGTACTTC. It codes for CASSPAGEETQYF.

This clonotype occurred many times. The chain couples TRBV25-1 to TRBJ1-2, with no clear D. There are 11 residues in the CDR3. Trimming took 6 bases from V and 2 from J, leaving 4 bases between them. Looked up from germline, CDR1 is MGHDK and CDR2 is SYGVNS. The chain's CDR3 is CASSANYGYTF. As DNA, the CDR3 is TGTGCCAGCAGCGCGAACTATGGCTACACCTTC.

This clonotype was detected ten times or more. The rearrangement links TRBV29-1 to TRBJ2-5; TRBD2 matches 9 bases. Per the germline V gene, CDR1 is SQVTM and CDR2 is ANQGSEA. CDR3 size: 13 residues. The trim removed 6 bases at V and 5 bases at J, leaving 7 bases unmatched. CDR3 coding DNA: TGCAGCGTAGCAGCGGGGGGCACGGAGACCCAGTACTTC. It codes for CSVAAGGTETQYF. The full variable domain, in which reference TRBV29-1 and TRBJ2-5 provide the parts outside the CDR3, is SAVISQKPSRDICQRGTSLTIQCQVDSQVTMMFWYRQQPGQSLTLIATANQGSEATYESGFVIDKFPISRPNLTFSTLTVSNMSPEDSSIYLCSVAAGGTETQYFGPGTRLLVL.

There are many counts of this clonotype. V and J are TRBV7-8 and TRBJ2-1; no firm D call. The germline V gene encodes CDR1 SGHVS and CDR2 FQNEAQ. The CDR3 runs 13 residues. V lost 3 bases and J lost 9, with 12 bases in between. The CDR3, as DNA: TGTGCCAGCAGCTTTAAGGGAAACGGTGAGCAGTTCTTC. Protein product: CASSFKGNGEQFF.

In DNA form, the CDR3 reads TGCCCAGTTGAGGGGCAGGGCGACGGCTACACCTTC. It translates to CPVEGQGDGYTF. The chain is built from TRBV29-1 and TRBJ1-2, with D possibly being TRBD1 (5 bases). This CDR3 contains 12 residues. In germline, CDR1 is SQVTM, CDR2 ANQGSEA. The full variable domain, completed using reference TRBV29-1 and TRBJ1-2, is SAVISQKPSRDICQRGTSLTIQCQVDSQVTMMFWYRQQPGQSLTLIATANQGSEATYESGFVIDKFPISRPNLTFSTLTVSNMSPEDSSIYLCPVEGQGDGYTFGSGTRLTVV.

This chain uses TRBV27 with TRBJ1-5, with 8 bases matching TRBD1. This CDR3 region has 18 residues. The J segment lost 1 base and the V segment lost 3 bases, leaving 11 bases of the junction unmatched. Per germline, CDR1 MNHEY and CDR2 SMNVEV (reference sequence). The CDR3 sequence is CASSFWAGGLHSNQPQHF. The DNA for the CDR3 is TGTGCCAGCAGTTTTTGGGCAGGGGGCTTACACAGCAATCAGCCCCAGCATTTT.

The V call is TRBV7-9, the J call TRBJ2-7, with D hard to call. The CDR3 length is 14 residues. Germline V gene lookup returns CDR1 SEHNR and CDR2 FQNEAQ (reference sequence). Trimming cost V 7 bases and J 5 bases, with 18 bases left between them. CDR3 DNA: TGTGCCAGCAACGAAAAAGCAGTATTAAACGAGCAGTACTTC. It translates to CASNEKAVLNEQYF. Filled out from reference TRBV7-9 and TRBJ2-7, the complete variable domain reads DTGVSQNPRHKITKRGQNVTFRCDPISEHNRLYWYRQTLGQGPEFLTYFQNEAQLEKSRLLSDRFSAERPKGSFSTLEIQRTEQGDSAMYLCASNEKAVLNEQYFGPGTRLTVT.

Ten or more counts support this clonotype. The CDR3 DNA reads as TGTGCCAGCAGTTTATTTCCGGGACTAGCACGCAATGAGCAGTTCTTC. Protein sequence: CASSLFPGLARNEQFF. The V call is TRBV27, the J call TRBJ2-1, with 9 nucleotides matching TRBD2. The CDR3 covers 16 residues. Germline loops: CDR1 MNHEY, CDR2 SMNVEV (reference sequence). V lost 1 base and J lost 6; bases outside the gene matches: 7.